A selection of T cell receptor beta chains follows, all from one sample in a study of vaccination and CD4 T cells after COVID-19. TCRdb fed the PCR reads into MiXCR, producing one record per CDR3 protein. The sample gives under 15,000 distinct CDR3 sequences, under 50% of which show up once; 10% is in the top ten. No antigen has been assigned to these receptors. Sequencing was performed on CD4+ T cells from blood, cultured in vitro. The receptors here all came from a human donor who had recovered from COVID-19. Both conserved end residues are part of each CDR3. D genes are given only for firm matches. Clone size, where shown, is once, few, many, or a class for clones that have expanded.

j_gene,v_gene,abundance,d_gene,CDR3aa,CDR3nt
TRBJ1-2,TRBV28,few,TRBD1,CASSLVTGNYGYTF,TGTGCCAGCAGTCTCGTGACAGGGAACTATGGCTACACCTTC
TRBJ2-1,TRBV5-1,-,-,CASSPRWGVEQFF,TGCGCCAGCAGCCCGAGGTGGGGAGTTGAGCAGTTCTTC
TRBJ2-1,TRBV5-4,-,TRBD2,CASSRGLAGGNEQFF,TGTGCCAGCAGCCGCGGACTAGCGGGAGGGAATGAGCAGTTCTTC
TRBJ2-5,TRBV2,few,-,CASTMKETQYF,TGTGCCAGCACAATGAAGGAGACCCAGTACTTC
TRBJ1-3,TRBV20-1,few,TRBD1,CSASTVGQATGNTIYF,TGCAGTGCTAGTACGGTGGGACAGGCGACTGGAAACACCATATATTTT
TRBJ2-7,TRBV11-2,-,-,CASSLGREQYF,TGTGCCAGCAGCCTTGGGAGGGAGCAGTACTTC
TRBJ2-1,TRBV5-4,-,TRBD2,CASNRLAGGYNEQFF,TGTGCCAGCAATAGACTAGCGGGAGGATACAATGAGCAGTTCTTC
TRBJ2-5,TRBV7-9,-,-,CASSHHSAVDRPPETQYF,TGTGCCAGCAGCCATCACTCAGCTGTGGACAGACCTCCAGAGACCCAGTACTTC
TRBJ2-3,TRBV6-1,-,TRBD2,CASSDPGGRTDTQYF,TGTGCCAGCAGTGACCCGGGAGGACGCACAGATACGCAGTATTTT
TRBJ1-4,TRBV7-9,-,-,CASSSGQGFNEKLFF,TGTGCCAGCAGCTCTGGCCAGGGCTTTAATGAAAAACTGTTTTTT
TRBJ1-2,TRBV6-1,-,-,CASSAWGRGPNYGYTF,TGTGCCAGCAGTGCTTGGGGAAGGGGACCCAACTATGGCTACACCTTC
TRBJ1-5,TRBV19,few,-,CASSPVSNQPQHF,TGTGCCAGTAGTCCTGTCAGCAATCAGCCCCAGCATTTT
TRBJ1-5,TRBV12-3/TRBV12-4,-,-,CASSERPGVKPQHF,TGTGCCAGCAGTGAGAGACCGGGCGTTAAGCCCCAGCATTTT
TRBJ2-1,TRBV20-1,-,-,CSASAGNHEQFF,TGCAGTGCTTCCGCAGGCAACCATGAGCAGTTCTTC
TRBJ2-2,TRBV20-1,-,-,CSARERGTGELFF,TGCAGTGCTAGGGAAAGGGGCACCGGGGAGCTGTTTTTT
TRBJ2-2,TRBV5-1,-,-,CASSFGQNTGELFF,TGCGCCAGCAGCTTCGGACAGAACACCGGGGAGCTGTTTTTT
TRBJ1-2,TRBV5-5,few,-,CASSFRPSDYGYTF,TGTGCCAGCAGCTTTCGTCCCTCTGACTATGGCTACACCTTC
TRBJ1-1,TRBV2,few,-,CASSERSGRVTEAFF,TGTGCCAGCAGTGAAAGGTCCGGCAGGGTCACTGAAGCTTTCTTT
TRBJ2-7,TRBV25-1,few,-,CASGELDRPYEQYF,TGTGCCAGCGGTGAATTGGACAGACCCTACGAGCAGTACTTC
TRBJ1-6,TRBV21-1,few,-,CASSRCVEGSSYNSPLHF,TGTGCCAGCAGCAGGTGCGTTGAGGGGAGCTCCTATAATTCACCCCTCCACTTT
TRBJ1-5,TRBV2,few,-,CASRGTNQPQHF,TGTGCCAGCAGGGGCACGAATCAGCCCCAGCATTTT
TRBJ2-3,TRBV28,few,-,CASSKSGNTDTQYF,TGTGCCAGCAGTAAATCGGGAAACACAGATACGCAGTATTTT
TRBJ2-4,TRBV20-1,-,-,CSAKTRGSNIQYF,TGCAGTGCTAAAACTAGGGGGTCAAACATTCAGTACTTC
TRBJ2-7,TRBV5-4,once,TRBD2,CASSTLASGSSYEQYF,TGTGCCAGCAGCACGTTAGCTAGCGGTTCATCCTACGAGCAGTACTTC
TRBJ2-3,TRBV7-2,-,TRBD2,CASTASGTSGTHGTDTQYF,TGTGCCAGCACCGCATCCGGGACTAGCGGGACCCACGGCACAGATACGCAGTATTTT
TRBJ2-1,TRBV2,-,-,CASRGSGPEQFF,TGTGCCAGCAGGGGAAGCGGGCCCGAGCAGTTCTTC
TRBJ1-1,TRBV27,-,TRBD1,CASSLWGSTGGITEAFF,TGTGCCAGCAGTTTATGGGGCAGCACAGGGGGCATTACTGAAGCTTTCTTT
TRBJ2-7,TRBV19,-,-,CASSRPGHRTYEQYF,TGTGCCAGTAGTAGACCGGGACACCGAACCTACGAGCAGTACTTC
TRBJ2-2,TRBV6-1,few,TRBD2,CASNPTSGAGELFF,TGTGCCAGCAACCCGACTAGCGGCGCCGGGGAGCTGTTTTTT
TRBJ2-1,TRBV12-3/TRBV12-4,-,-,CASSFGTASYNEQFF,TGTGCCAGCAGTTTCGGCACGGCGTCCTACAATGAGCAGTTCTTC